This is a list of T cell receptor beta chains from one sample in a study of blood T cells in healthy people across ages. TCRdb redid the calling of the 5' RACE reads with MiXCR, one entry per CDR3 protein. The sample consists of 600,000 to 900,000 distinct CDR3 sequences, under 30% of them appearing once. These data also featured in a second study, about T cells of mothers and their children.

Sequencing used blood. These receptor sequences come from a boy aged 5 to 17 in good health. Each CDR3 is given with its conserved first and last residue. Fields, in order: J gene, clone size, D gene, V gene, CDR3 protein, CDR3 DNA. D genes are given only for firm matches. Some rows mark clone size as missing; the rest say once, few, many or name a class of expanded clone.

J gene: TRBJ2-7
clone size: NA
D gene: NA
V gene: TRBV7-9
CDR3 protein: CASSLGPSAYEQYF
CDR3 DNA: TGTGCCAGCAGCTTAGGCCCTTCTGCCTACGAGCAGTACTTC

J gene: TRBJ2-2
clone size: few
D gene: NA
V gene: TRBV24-1
CDR3 protein: CATSDRASTGELFF
CDR3 DNA: TGTGCCACCAGTGATCGGGCCTCCACCGGGGAGCTGTTTTTT

J gene: TRBJ2-7
clone size: few
D gene: NA
V gene: TRBV29-1
CDR3 protein: CSVVNSLYEQYF
CDR3 DNA: TGCAGCGTTGTTAACTCTCTATACGAGCAGTACTTC

J gene: TRBJ1-1
clone size: few
D gene: NA
V gene: TRBV12-5
CDR3 protein: CASGLSPLTEAFF
CDR3 DNA: TGTGCTAGTGGTTTAAGCCCCCTCACTGAAGCTTTCTTT

J gene: TRBJ2-1
clone size: few
D gene: TRBD2
V gene: TRBV4-2
CDR3 protein: CASSQAHRGAYNEQFF
CDR3 DNA: TGTGCCAGCAGCCAAGCCCATCGGGGGGCCTACAATGAGCAGTTCTTC

J gene: TRBJ2-3
clone size: few
D gene: TRBD1
V gene: TRBV5-1
CDR3 protein: CASSFPGTGHTDTQYF
CDR3 DNA: TGCGCCAGCAGCTTCCCCGGGACAGGTCACACAGATACGCAGTATTTT

J gene: TRBJ2-7
clone size: NA
D gene: TRBD2
V gene: TRBV6-5
CDR3 protein: CASSYVVAGGVSYEQYF
CDR3 DNA: TGTGCCAGCAGTTACGTGGTAGCGGGGGGTGTCTCCTACGAGCAGTACTTC

J gene: TRBJ1-5
clone size: NA
D gene: NA
V gene: TRBV2
CDR3 protein: CASSEAQGGTIVYF
CDR3 DNA: TGTGCCAGCAGTGAAGCGCAAGGAGGGACAATCGTGTATTTT

J gene: TRBJ2-5
clone size: few
D gene: TRBD2
V gene: TRBV4-2
CDR3 protein: CASSRTTSGGAETQYF
CDR3 DNA: TGTGCCAGCAGCCGGACTACTAGCGGGGGGGCAGAGACCCAGTACTTC

J gene: TRBJ1-1
clone size: NA
D gene: NA
V gene: TRBV20-1
CDR3 protein: CSASLNLMNTEAFF
CDR3 DNA: TGCAGTGCTAGCCTGAACCTGATGAACACTGAAGCTTTCTTT

J gene: TRBJ2-4
clone size: NA
D gene: TRBD1
V gene: TRBV6-5
CDR3 protein: CASGDRERDIQYF
CDR3 DNA: TGTGCCAGCGGCGACAGGGAGAGGGACATTCAGTACTTC

J gene: TRBJ2-5
clone size: few
D gene: NA
V gene: TRBV3-1
CDR3 protein: CASSQGSSSETQYF
CDR3 DNA: TGTGCCAGCAGCCAAGGATCTAGCAGCGAGACCCAGTACTTC

J gene: TRBJ2-5
clone size: NA
D gene: NA
V gene: TRBV6-1
CDR3 protein: CASIIWETQYF
CDR3 DNA: TGTGCCAGCATCATCTGGGAGACCCAGTACTTC

J gene: TRBJ2-7
clone size: few
D gene: NA
V gene: TRBV29-1
CDR3 protein: CSVGEGVGEQYF
CDR3 DNA: TGCAGCGTTGGGGAAGGGGTTGGGGAGCAGTACTTC

J gene: TRBJ1-2
clone size: NA
D gene: NA
V gene: TRBV7-8
CDR3 protein: CASSFLAGNYGYTF
CDR3 DNA: TGTGCCAGCAGCTTCCTCGCAGGGAACTATGGCTACACCTTC

J gene: TRBJ2-5
clone size: few
D gene: NA
V gene: TRBV4-1
CDR3 protein: CASSQDPTGRETQYF
CDR3 DNA: TGCGCCAGCAGCCAAGATCCGACAGGGAGGGAGACCCAGTACTTC

J gene: TRBJ2-7
clone size: NA
D gene: NA
V gene: TRBV27
CDR3 protein: CASRIDSSYEQYF
CDR3 DNA: TGTGCCAGCAGGATAGACAGCTCCTACGAGCAGTACTTC

J gene: TRBJ2-6
clone size: NA
D gene: NA
V gene: TRBV20-1
CDR3 protein: CSARKRFGANVLTF
CDR3 DNA: TGCAGTGCTAGAAAACGGTTCGGGGCCAACGTCCTGACTTTC

J gene: TRBJ2-5
clone size: NA
D gene: NA
V gene: TRBV7-6
CDR3 protein: CASSLNSGSGEQYF
CDR3 DNA: TGTGCCAGCAGCTTAAATTCGGGGAGCGGTGAGCAGTACTTC

J gene: TRBJ1-6
clone size: NA
D gene: NA
V gene: TRBV28
CDR3 protein: CASSLQGKPGPLHF
CDR3 DNA: TGTGCCAGCAGTTTACAGGGGAAACCGGGACCCCTCCACTTT

J gene: TRBJ2-5
clone size: NA
D gene: TRBD1
V gene: TRBV7-3
CDR3 protein: CASSLRPGGKETQYF
CDR3 DNA: TGTGCCAGCAGCCTACGCCCAGGGGGCAAAGAGACCCAGTACTTC

J gene: TRBJ1-1
clone size: NA
D gene: NA
V gene: TRBV6-5
CDR3 protein: CASGYRTETEAFF
CDR3 DNA: TGTGCCAGCGGTTATCGAACAGAGACTGAAGCTTTCTTT

J gene: TRBJ1-4
clone size: NA
D gene: TRBD1
V gene: TRBV4-1
CDR3 protein: CASSHPGQYNEKLFF
CDR3 DNA: TGCGCCAGCAGCCACCCGGGACAGTATAATGAAAAACTGTTTTTT